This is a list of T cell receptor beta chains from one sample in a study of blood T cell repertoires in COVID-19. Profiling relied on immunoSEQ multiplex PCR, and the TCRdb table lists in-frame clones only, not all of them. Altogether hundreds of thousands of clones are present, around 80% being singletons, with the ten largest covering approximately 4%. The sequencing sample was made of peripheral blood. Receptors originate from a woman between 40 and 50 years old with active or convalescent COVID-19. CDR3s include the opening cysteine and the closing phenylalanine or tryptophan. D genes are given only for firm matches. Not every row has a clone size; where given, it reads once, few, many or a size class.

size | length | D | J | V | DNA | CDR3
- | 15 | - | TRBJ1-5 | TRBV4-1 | TGCGCCAGCAGCCAACAGGGACTGGGCAATCAGCCCCAGCATTTT | CASSQQGLGNQPQHF
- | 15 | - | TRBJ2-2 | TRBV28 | TGTGCCAGCAGTTTAGGAGGCGGGGTCACCGGGGAGCTGTTTTTT | CASSLGGGVTGELFF
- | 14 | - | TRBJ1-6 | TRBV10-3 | TGTGCCATCAGTGAGACAGGGACGGAATCACCCCTCCACTTT | CAISETGTESPLHF
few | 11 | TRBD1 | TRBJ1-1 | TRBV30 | TGTGCCTGGAGCCGGGACAGGGCGGCTTTCTTT | CAWSRDRAAFF
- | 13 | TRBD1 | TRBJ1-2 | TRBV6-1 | TGTGCCAGCAGCGAAGGGGGCGGCTATGGCTACACCTTC | CASSEGGGYGYTF
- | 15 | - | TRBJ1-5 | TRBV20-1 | TGCAGTGCTAGTGACCAGGGCGGAAGCAATCAGCCCCAGCATTTT | CSASDQGGSNQPQHF
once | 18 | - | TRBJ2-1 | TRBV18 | TGTGCCAGCTCCCCCCCCGCAGGCGGCCAGGGGCTATACAATGAGCAGTTCTTC | CASSPPAGGQGLYNEQFF
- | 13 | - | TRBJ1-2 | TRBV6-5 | TGTGCCAGCAGGGGCGGGCCCGCGAGGGAGGACACCTTC | CASRGGPAREDTF
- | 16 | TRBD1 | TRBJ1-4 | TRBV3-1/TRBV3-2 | TGTGCCAGCAGCCAGGCCACAGGGGTTACTAATGAAAAACTGTTTTTT | CASSQATGVTNEKLFF
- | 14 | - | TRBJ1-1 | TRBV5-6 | TGTGCCAGCACCCGGACAGAGGTGAACACTGAAGCTTTCTTT | CASTRTEVNTEAFF
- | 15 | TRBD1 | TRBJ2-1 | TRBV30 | TGTGCCTGGAGTCGCGACAGGGGGTACTACAATGAGCAGTTCTTC | CAWSRDRGYYNEQFF
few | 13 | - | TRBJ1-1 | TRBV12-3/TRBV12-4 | TGTGCCAGCAGTCCTCTTTTGAACACTGAAGCTTTCTTT | CASSPLLNTEAFF
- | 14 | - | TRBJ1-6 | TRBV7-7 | TGTGCTAGCAGCTTAGGGCCAGATAATTCACCCCTCCACTTT | CASSLGPDNSPLHF
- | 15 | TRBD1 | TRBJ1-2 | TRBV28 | TGTGCCAGCGAGCGGGGGACAGATAGTAACTATGGCTACACCTTC | CASERGTDSNYGYTF
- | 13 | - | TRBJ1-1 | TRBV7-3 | TGTGCCAGCAGCTTGGAGGGGAACACTGAAGCTTTCTTT | CASSLEGNTEAFF
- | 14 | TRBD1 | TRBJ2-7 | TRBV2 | TGTGCCACCTTGACAGGGGACGAGGGGGACGAGCAGTACTTC | CATLTGDEGDEQYF
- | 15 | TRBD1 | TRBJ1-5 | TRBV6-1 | TGTGCCAGCAGTGAGGACAGGGGCCCTTATGAGCCCCAGCATTTT | CASSEDRGPYEPQHF
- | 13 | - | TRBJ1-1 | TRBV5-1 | TGCGCCAGCAGCTTCAGGGATTTCGCTGAAGCTTTCTTT | CASSFRDFAEAFF
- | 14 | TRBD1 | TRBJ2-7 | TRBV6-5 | TGTGCCAGCAGTTCCCGACAGGGCACCTACGAGCAGTACTTC | CASSSRQGTYEQYF
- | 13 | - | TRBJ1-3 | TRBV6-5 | TGTGCCAGCAGTTACTCCGTAGGAAACACCATATATTTT | CASSYSVGNTIYF
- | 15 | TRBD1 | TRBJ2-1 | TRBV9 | TGTGCCAGCAGCGGAAACAGGGGACGCTACAATGAGCAGTTCTTC | CASSGNRGRYNEQFF
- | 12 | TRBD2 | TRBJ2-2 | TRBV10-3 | TGTGCCATCAGTAGCGGGGCCGGGGAGCTGTTTTTT | CAISSGAGELFF
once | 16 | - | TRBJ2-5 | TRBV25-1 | TGTGCCAGCAGTGAAGTAGGGTCCCTAAGGAGGGAGACCCAGTACTTC | CASSEVGSLRRETQYF
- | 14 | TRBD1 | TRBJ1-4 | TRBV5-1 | TGCGCCAGCAGCTCCGACAGGGGGCAAGAAAAACTGTTTTTT | CASSSDRGQEKLFF
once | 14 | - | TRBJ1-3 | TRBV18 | TGTGCCAGCTCACCGACGGACACCGGAAACACCATATATTTT | CASSPTDTGNTIYF
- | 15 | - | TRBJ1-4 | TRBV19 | TGTGCCAGTAGTATGGGAGGGGTCTCGTATGAAAAACTGTTTTTT | CASSMGGVSYEKLFF
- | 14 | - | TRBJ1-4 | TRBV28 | TGTGCCAGCAGTTCAGCTGGGAGAGATGAAAAACTGTTTTTT | CASSSAGRDEKLFF
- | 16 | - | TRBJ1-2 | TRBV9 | TGTGCCAGCAGCCCGTATGTTGGGGCAGGGATCTATGGCTACACCTTC | CASSPYVGAGIYGYTF
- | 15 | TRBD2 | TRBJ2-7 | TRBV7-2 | TGTGCCAGCAGCCTTACCGGGGGGGGTTCCTACGAGCAGTACTTC | CASSLTGGGSYEQYF
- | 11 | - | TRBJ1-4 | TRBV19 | TGTGCCAGTACCGCGGCTGAAAAACTGTTTTTT | CASTAAEKLFF